The following is a T cell receptor beta chain sequence with its context. These data belong to a study of cytomegalovirus exposure and HLA in healthy donors. V was clipped by 5 bases and J by 6 bases, with 19 bases between them. Germline V CDR1 and CDR2: SGHTA, FQGTGA. There are 16 residues in the CDR3. The PCR ran on 60 Vbeta and 13 Jbeta primers. Clones were sequenced by immunoSEQ multiplex PCR, and TCRdb holds only the in-frame ones, with some missing. The sample has about 180,000 clones, roughly 80% seen once; the top ten hold about 1.5%. The rearrangement uses TRBV7-3 and TRBJ2-2; no definite D call. Sequencing input: PBMCs. The receptor comes from a man aged 35-49 years in good health and CMV-seronegative. CDR3 amino acids: CASSPNPGLGAGELFF. The CDR3 coding sequence is TGTGCCAGCAGCCCAAACCCGGGTTTGGGTGCCGGGGAGCTGTTTTTT.